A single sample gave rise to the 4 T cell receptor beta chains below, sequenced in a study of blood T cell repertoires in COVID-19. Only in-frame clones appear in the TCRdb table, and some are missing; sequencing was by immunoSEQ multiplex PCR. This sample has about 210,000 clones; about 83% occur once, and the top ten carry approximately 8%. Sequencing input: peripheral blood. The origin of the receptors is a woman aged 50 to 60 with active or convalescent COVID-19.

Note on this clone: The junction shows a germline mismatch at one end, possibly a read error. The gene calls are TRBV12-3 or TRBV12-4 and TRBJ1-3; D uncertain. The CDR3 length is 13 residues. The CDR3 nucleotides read TGCGCGGGCAGGATTGATGTTGGAAACACCATATATTTT. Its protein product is CAGRIDVGNTIYF.

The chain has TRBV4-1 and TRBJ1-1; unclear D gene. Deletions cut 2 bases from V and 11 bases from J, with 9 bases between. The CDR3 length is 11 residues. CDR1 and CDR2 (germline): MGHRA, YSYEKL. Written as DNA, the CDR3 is TGCGCCAGCAGCCAAAGTAGCCGGGCTTTCTTT. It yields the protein CASSQSSRAFF.

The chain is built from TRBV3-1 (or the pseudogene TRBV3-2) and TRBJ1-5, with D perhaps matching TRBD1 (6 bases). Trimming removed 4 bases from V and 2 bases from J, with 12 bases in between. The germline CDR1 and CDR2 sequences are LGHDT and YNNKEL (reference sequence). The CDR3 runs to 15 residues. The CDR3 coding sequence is TGTGCCAGCAGCCCAGGGGCGGTGGGCAATCAGCCCCAGCATTTT. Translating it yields CASSPGAVGNQPQHF.

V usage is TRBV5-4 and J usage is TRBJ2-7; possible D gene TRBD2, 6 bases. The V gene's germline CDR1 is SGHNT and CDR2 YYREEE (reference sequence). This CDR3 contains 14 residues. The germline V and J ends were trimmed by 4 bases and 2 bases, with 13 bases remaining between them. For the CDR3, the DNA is TGTGCCAGCAGCACGGGACTGTCGGCCTACGAGCAGTACTTC. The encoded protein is CASSTGLSAYEQYF.